The entry below gives a single TCR beta chain sequence along with its context. Profiled with immunoSEQ multiplex PCR; TCRdb holds only in-frame clones, not every one. Of about 300,000 clones in the sample, roughly 90% are singletons; the top ten hold under 7.5%. The data were taken from a study of blood T cell repertoires in COVID-19. The V gene's germline CDR1 is SGHRS and CDR2 YFSETQ. With 3 bases clipped from V and 7 bases from J, the junction kept 12 bases outside the gene matches. CDR3 length equals 16 residues. Source material: peripheral blood. The chain is built from TRBV5-1 and TRBJ2-1; 8 bases are shared with TRBD2. This TCR was sampled from a man between 18 and 29 years old who had recovered from COVID-19. The CDR3 DNA is TGCGCCAGCAGCTCCTCCGGTAGCGGGGCGGTAAATGAGCAGTTCTTC. Protein: CASSSSGSGAVNEQFF.